The clone carrying this T cell receptor beta chain came up a few times. No antigen is known for it. The source of the sample is a study of regulatory T cells in long-lasting Graves disease. Overall study findings and caveats: Under persistent disease, TRBV28, TRBJ1-2 and TRBJ2-5 were used preferentially.

The V gene's germline CDR1 is MDHEN and CDR2 SYDVKM. Trimming removed 3 bases from V and 4 bases from J, with 15 bases in between. CDR3 length: 15 residues. Time point defined: newly diagnosed GD, antithyroid drugs for less than 3 months. From PBMCs, RNA was extracted and then used to make the TCR library. Arm-PCR of CDR3 regions and iRepertoire HTBI primers were used to build TCR beta libraries. TCRdb used MiXCR to reprocess the multiplex PCR reads, holding one entry per CDR3 protein. The table lists 200,000 to 250,000 distinct CDR3 sequences, roughly a fifth of them singletons. The same sample was also used in a study of T cells in Graves' hyperthyroidism and ophthalmopathy. That study reports: HTBI primers were the set used in a first-round RT-PCR of the TCR CDR3.

The source is a woman aged 25 to 45 with Graves disease. The chain joins TRBV28 to TRBJ1-2; the D gene is possibly TRBD1 (6 bases). Source: peripheral blood mononuclear cells (PBMCs), taken at new diagnosis, from a patient treated with antithyroid drugs. The CDR3 loop is CASSFASVRGYGYTF. The CDR3 DNA is TGTGCCAGCAGTTTTGCGTCCGTCAGGGGCTATGGCTACACCTTC.